These 19 T cell receptor beta chains share one sample of origin, sequenced in a study of blood T cell repertoires in COVID-19. Using immunoSEQ multiplex PCR, the repertoire was profiled, and TCRdb retains in-frame clones only, with some absent. The sample records 150,000 to 200,000 clones, roughly 89% being singletons. The sample consisted of peripheral blood. The source of these receptors is an older woman with COVID-19, enrolled during active disease.

This chain links TRBV6-5 with TRBJ2-2; unclear D gene. The CDR3 has 14 residues. With 3 bases removed from V and 6 bases from J, the gap between germline ends came to 11 bases. The germline gives CDR1 MNHEY, CDR2 SVGAGI. The CDR3 DNA sequence: TGTGCCAGCAGTTATCCCGCGGATGCCGGGGAGCTGTTTTTT. This encodes CASSYPADAGELFF.

This chain joins TRBV7-3 and TRBJ1-5; the D gene is possibly TRBD1 (5 bases). Trimming pared 4 bases from V and 1 base from J, leaving 8 bases between. Germline CDR1 SGHTA, CDR2 FQGTGA. There are 14 residues in the CDR3. DNA of the CDR3: TGTGCCAGCAGCTCCTACAGGAGCAATCAGCCCCAGCATTTT. Amino acid sequence: CASSSYRSNQPQHF.

CDR3 protein: CASTAGGNSPLHF. The CDR3 nucleotides are TGTGCCAGTACAGCCGGAGGTAATTCACCCCTCCACTTT. The rearrangement links TRBV19 to TRBJ1-6; D remains unclear. CDR3 size: 13 residues. V shed 7 bases and J shed 6 bases, with 10 bases lying between them. The germline V gene has CDR1 LNHDA and CDR2 SQIVND (reference sequence).

The chain links TRBV14 to TRBJ1-5, with D perhaps TRBD1 (5 bases). The CDR3 has 15 amino acids. Germline CDR1 SGHDN, CDR2 FVKESK. Trimming cost V 7 bases and J 4 bases, with 17 bases left between them. The CDR3 DNA is TGTGCCAGCATGGTACAACAGGAGGGAAATCAGCCCCAGCATTTT. Protein sequence: CASMVQQEGNQPQHF.

V and J are TRBV3-1 (or the pseudogene TRBV3-2) and TRBJ2-7; 8 bases line up with TRBD2. V gave up 5 bases and J gave up 3 bases; unmatched junction bases: 6. This CDR3 contains 14 residues. Per the germline V gene, CDR1 is LGHDT and CDR2 is YNNKEL (reference sequence). CDR3 in DNA: TGTGCCAGCAGCTTCAGCGGGAGTGGCTACGAGCAGTACTTC. Translation: CASSFSGSGYEQYF.

The chain uses TRBV15 and TRBJ2-7, with a possible D match to TRBD2 (6 bases). CDR1 and CDR2 from the germline V gene are LNHNV and YYDKDF (reference sequence). V shed 6 bases and J shed 0 bases, with 9 bases lying between them. The CDR3 loop spans 13 amino acids. CDR3: CATSGGLSYEQYF. CDR3 nucleotides: TGTGCCACCAGTGGGGGACTCTCCTACGAGCAGTACTTC.

The chain has TRBV20-1 and TRBJ2-1, with D tentatively TRBD2 (6 bases). The germline CDR1 and CDR2 sequences are DFQATT and SNEGSKA (reference sequence). The length of the CDR3 is 13 residues. V was shortened by 3 bases and J by 5 bases, with 11 bases between the two germline ends. The CDR3 region is CSASVGLNNEQFF. The CDR3 DNA follows: TGCAGTGCTAGTGTGGGACTCAACAATGAGCAGTTCTTC.

This rearrangement joins TRBV6-2 or TRBV6-3 to TRBJ2-7; 12 bases fit TRBD2. Trimming took 6 bases from V and 2 from J; bases not matched to a gene: 5. The germline V gene has CDR1 MNHEY and CDR2 SVGEGT. The CDR3 has 15 amino acids. CDR3 in amino acids: CASSIGTSGPYEQYF. In nucleotides, the CDR3 is TGTGCCAGCAGCATCGGGACTAGCGGGCCCTACGAGCAGTACTTC.

Only a few counts were recorded for this clone. The genes are TRBV24-1 and TRBJ2-5; TRBD2 aligns across 9 bases. CDR1 is KGHDR and CDR2 is SFDVKD in the germline V gene. Trimming took 3 bases from V and 5 from J; bases not matched to a gene: 12. There are 17 residues in the CDR3. In nucleotides, the CDR3 is TGTGCCACCAGTGATCCCTCGGGTAGCGGGAGCTGGGAGACCCAGTACTTC. It encodes CATSDPSGSGSWETQYF.

The V call is TRBV29-1, the J call TRBJ1-5; tentative D call: TRBD1 (5 bases). The CDR3 is 13 amino acids. CDR1 SQVTM and CDR2 ANQGSEA come from the germline V gene. V was pared by 6 bases and J by 5 bases, with 14 bases between. CDR3 sequence reads: CSVAGIRDQPQHF. The CDR3 DNA reads as TGCAGCGTCGCAGGGATAAGAGATCAGCCCCAGCATTTT.

The chain uses TRBV10-1 and TRBJ2-7, with D unresolved. Germline-derived CDR1 and CDR2 are WNHNN and SYGVQD (reference sequence). V lost 2 bases to trimming and J lost 1 base, with 6 bases between them. There are 13 residues in the CDR3. In DNA, the CDR3 is TGCGCCAGCAGTGAGGTATTATCCTACGAGCAGTACTTC. This encodes CASSEVLSYEQYF.

This chain uses TRBV6-5 with TRBJ2-7, with a possible D match to TRBD1 (5 bases). The CDR3 is made up of 14 amino acids. The germline V gene has CDR1 MNHEY and CDR2 SVGAGI. With 1 base removed from V and 5 bases from J, the gap between germline ends came to 12 bases. CDR3 amino acids: CASSYLQARHEQYF. The CDR3, as DNA: TGTGCCAGCAGTTACTTACAGGCCCGCCACGAGCAGTACTTC.

About this clone itself: Other nucleotide sequences from this sample produce the same CDR3. V and J are TRBV7-9 and TRBJ2-2; 11 positions agree with TRBD2. V dropped 2 bases and J dropped 4; count of bases not matched to a gene: 0. CDR1 and CDR2 (germline): SEHNR, FQNEAQ (reference sequence). CDR3 length: 15 residues. The CDR3 loop is CASSLLAGGTGELFF. The CDR3 bases are TGTGCCAGCAGCTTACTAGCGGGAGGCACCGGGGAGCTGTTTTTT.

This clone appeared a single time. The sample contains more than one DNA sequence encoding this CDR3. The rearrangement joins TRBV11-2 to TRBJ1-1; D uncertain. The ends were cut back, 1 base at V and 1 base at J, with 7 bases in the middle. This CDR3 region has 14 residues. Germline values: CDR1 SGHAT, CDR2 FQNNGV. The CDR3 loop reads CASSLVGGNTEAFF. Written as DNA, the CDR3 is TGTGCCAGCAGCTTAGTTGGCGGGAACACTGAAGCTTTCTTT.

This rearrangement joins TRBV30 to TRBJ1-5, with 9 bases identical to TRBD1. Germline loops: CDR1 GTSNPN, CDR2 SVGIG (reference sequence). Losses at the gene ends were 3 bases for V and 2 bases for J; bases not matched to a gene: 8. This CDR3 has 16 residues. CDR3 region: CAWSRGQGMGNQPQHF. CDR3 bases: TGTGCCTGGAGCAGAGGACAGGGGATGGGCAATCAGCCCCAGCATTTT.

The CDR3 region has the DNA TGTGCCAGCAGCTTGGTACTAGCGGGAGGGGGCGTAGATACGCAGTATTTT. It is translated as CASSLVLAGGGVDTQYF. The chain has TRBV5-4 and TRBJ2-3; TRBD2 matches 13 bases. This CDR3 contains 17 residues. The V gene end was trimmed by 0 bases and the J gene end by 5 bases; junction bases not matched to a gene: 6. CDR1 SGHNT and CDR2 YYREEE come from the germline V gene (reference sequence).

The rearrangement joins TRBV2 to TRBJ1-2; D is unresolved. Germline loops: CDR1 SNHLY, CDR2 FYNNEI. There are 14 residues in the CDR3. The V and J ends lost 10 bases and 5 bases respectively, with 20 bases between them. CDR3 sequence (DNA): TGTGCCACCAAACAGTTAACCACGGGGTATGGCTACACCTTC. It specifies CATKQLTTGYGYTF.

V is TRBV5-4 and J is TRBJ1-2, with 11 bases lining up with TRBD1. Unmatched junction bases numbered 2, after V lost 0 bases and J lost 4 bases. This CDR3 is built from 15 residues. In germline, CDR1 is SGHNT, CDR2 YYREEE (reference sequence). CDR3 coding DNA: TGTGCCAGCAGCTTGGGGACAGGGGGCGCCTATGGCTACACCTTC. This sequence encodes CASSLGTGGAYGYTF.

V is TRBV12-3 or TRBV12-4 and J is TRBJ2-3, with 8 bases identical to TRBD2. V was pared by 4 bases and J by 8 bases, with 2 bases of the junction left unmatched. The CDR3 spans 12 residues. The CDR3 protein is CASSSGGGTQYF. The CDR3 DNA reads as TGTGCCAGCAGTTCGGGGGGGGGTACGCAGTATTTT.